The 17 T cell receptor beta chains below come from one sample, sequenced in a study of cytomegalovirus exposure and HLA in healthy donors. The PCR employed 60 Vbeta primers together with 13 Jbeta primers. The assay was immunoSEQ multiplex PCR, and TCRdb's table has in-frame clones only and misses some. Found here are some 77,000 clones, roughly 80% of them singletons; the top ten hold about 30%. Specimen: PBMCs. The receptors derive from a middle-aged man in good health and CMV-seropositive.

This chain connects TRBV6-1 to TRBJ1-5; 9 bases are a match to TRBD1. Germline assignment: CDR1 MNHNS and CDR2 SASEGT. V shed 6 bases, J shed 5 bases, and the junction held 5 bases outside the gene matches. There are 14 residues in the CDR3. CDR3 in amino acids: CASRGQGMDQPQHF. The CDR3 nucleotides read TGTGCCAGCAGGGGACAGGGCATGGATCAGCCCCAGCATTTT.

CDR3 sequence: CAWTSTEANYGYTF. In nucleotides, the CDR3 is TGTGCCTGGACCTCGACAGAAGCTAACTATGGCTACACCTTC. This chain connects TRBV30 to TRBJ1-2; D may be TRBD1 (5 bases). Deletions cut 4 bases from V and 0 bases from J, with 12 bases between. This CDR3 comprises 14 residues. CDR1 and CDR2 (germline): GTSNPN, SVGIG (reference sequence). Drawing the rest from reference TRBV30 and TRBJ1-2, the complete variable domain is SQTIHQWPATLVQPVGSPLSLECTVEGTSNPNLYWYRQAAGRGLQLLFYSVGIGQISSEVPQNLSASRPQDRQFILSSKKLLLSDSGFYLCAWTSTEANYGYTFGSGTRLTVV.

The V gene is TRBV10-3, the J gene TRBJ1-1; D is possibly TRBD1 (5 bases). The CDR3 is 16 amino acids. Germline V gives CDR1 ENHRY, CDR2 SYGVKD. V was shortened by 6 bases and J by 11 bases, with 28 bases between the two germline ends. CDR3 sequence (DNA): TGTGCCATCAGCGGCGATTCCGGAGGGGACCGATTGAATGCTTTCTTT. Its translation: CAISGDSGGDRLNAFF.

The V gene is TRBV18, the J gene TRBJ2-3; the match to TRBD2 covers 7 bases. Germline CDR1 KGHSH, CDR2 LQKENI. The V gene end was trimmed by 6 bases and the J gene end by 2 bases; junction bases not matched to a gene: 5. The CDR3 length is 14 residues. CDR3 in amino acids: CASSPSGNTDTQYF. The CDR3 region has the DNA TGTGCCAGCTCCCCTAGCGGCAACACAGATACGCAGTATTTT. Complete variable domain (other parts from reference TRBV18 and TRBJ2-3): NAGVMQNPRHLVRRRGQEARLRCSPMKGHSHVYWYRQLPEEGLKFMVYLQKENIIDESGMPKERFSAEFPKEGPSILRIQQVVRGDSAAYFCASSPSGNTDTQYFGPGTRLTVL.

The chain combines TRBV4-1 with TRBJ1-3; a possible D gene is TRBD1 (5 bases). CDR3 length: 17 amino acids. CDR1 is MGHRA, CDR2 YSYEKL, per germline. V lost 3 bases and J lost 0, with 15 bases in between. The DNA for the CDR3 is TGCGCCAGCAGCCAGACAGACAGACAGTTCTCTGGAAACACCATATATTTT. Protein: CASSQTDRQFSGNTIYF.

The chain combines TRBV4-2 with TRBJ2-1; TRBD2 matches at 14 bases. Germline V lookup: CDR1 LGHNA, CDR2 YNFKEQ. CDR3 length equals 15 residues. V gave up 4 bases and J gave up 9 bases; unmatched junction bases: 5. The CDR3 bases are TGTGCCAGCAGCCCCCGACTAGCGGGAGGGACTGAGCAGTTCTTC. It yields the protein CASSPRLAGGTEQFF.

This clone was observed once. The chain uses TRBV5-1 and TRBJ1-1; no clear D. This CDR3 has 15 amino acids. Germline V lookup: CDR1 SGHRS, CDR2 YFSETQ. Trimming shortened V by 4 bases and J by 0 bases, and 13 bases separated the two germline ends. CDR3 nucleotides: TGCGCCAGCAGCCCAGGCGAGACTATGAACACTGAAGCTTTCTTT. As protein: CASSPGETMNTEAFF. Looking up the rest from reference TRBV5-1 and TRBJ1-1 gives the full variable domain: KAGVTQTPRYLIKTRGQQVTLSCSPISGHRSVSWYQQTPGQGLQFLFEYFSETQRNKGNFPGRFSGRQFSNSRSEMNVSTLELGDSALYLCASSPGETMNTEAFFGQGTRLTVV.

The chain recombines TRBV7-2 with TRBJ2-7, with 10 bases fitting TRBD1. The V gene's germline CDR1 is SGHTA and CDR2 FQGNSA. The CDR3 loop spans 14 amino acids. Trimming at V came to 8 bases and at J to 6 bases, leaving 10 bases not matched to a gene. The CDR3 sequence is CASSGTGVLGEQYF. For the CDR3, the DNA is TGTGCCAGCTCCGGGACAGGGGTTTTAGGCGAGCAGTACTTC.

This chain uses TRBV6-5 with TRBJ1-3, with TRBD1 matching 7 bases. Germline loops: CDR1 MNHEY, CDR2 SVGAGI. The CDR3 sequence is 13 residues long. Losses at the gene ends were 7 bases for V and 6 bases for J; bases not matched to a gene: 6. Written as DNA, the CDR3 is TGTGCCAGCATCAAGACAGGGCAAAACACCATATATTTT. Protein: CASIKTGQNTIYF.

This chain links TRBV6-6 with TRBJ2-7, with 7 positions matching TRBD2. J gave up 2 bases and V 6 bases, and 4 bases lay outside the gene matches. CDR3 length: 13 amino acids. The germline CDR1 and CDR2 sequences are MNHNY and SVGAGI (reference sequence). The chain's CDR3 is CASRPGTTYEQYF. The CDR3 nucleotides are TGTGCCAGCAGACCCGGGACTACCTACGAGCAGTACTTC.

The chain carries TRBV6-5 and TRBJ2-7; D ambiguous. The CDR3 has 10 residues. V gave up 6 bases and J gave up 2 bases, with 2 bases separating them. Germline V CDR1 and CDR2: MNHEY, SVGAGI. This CDR3 is CASSTYEQYF. DNA for the CDR3: TGTGCCAGCAGCACCTACGAGCAGTACTTC.

V usage is TRBV27 and J usage is TRBJ2-1; TRBD2 matches 12 bases. The germline V gene has CDR1 MNHEY and CDR2 SMNVEV (reference sequence). CDR3 length equals 17 residues. The ends lost 0 bases at V and 4 bases at J; junction bases unmatched: 4. The CDR3 reads CASSLSGLAGPYNEQFF. The CDR3 region has the DNA TGTGCCAGCAGTTTATCGGGACTAGCGGGCCCTTACAATGAGCAGTTCTTC.

The rearrangement uses TRBV29-1 and TRBJ2-7, with 9 bases fitting TRBD2. This CDR3 has 12 amino acids. CDR1 and CDR2 (germline): SQVTM, ANQGSEA. The junction had 3 bases not matched to a gene; V was cut back by 5 bases and J by 4 bases. The CDR3 protein is CSVRTSAYEQYF. The CDR3 nucleotides are TGCAGCGTTAGGACTAGCGCTTACGAGCAGTACTTC.

This clone was detected a few times. The CDR3 here is CASSPPYRVGAETQYF. In DNA, the CDR3 is TGTGCCAGCAGCCCGCCATACAGGGTGGGTGCGGAGACCCAGTACTTC. The chain couples TRBV13 to TRBJ2-5; TRBD1 might be the D (6 bases). Per germline, CDR1 PRHDT and CDR2 FYEKMQ (reference sequence). Trimming took off 5 bases at V and 5 bases at J, with 21 bases between the two ends. The CDR3 length is 16 residues.

The chain combines TRBV30 with TRBJ2-3; D perhaps matches TRBD2 (6 bases). This CDR3 spans 15 amino acids. Trimming left V 2 bases short and J 3 bases short, with 15 bases between. Germline CDR1 and CDR2: GTSNPN and SVGIG (reference sequence). The CDR3 DNA sequence: TGTGCCTGGAGTCCACGAGGGCGGGAAACAGATACGCAGTATTTT. As protein: CAWSPRGRETDTQYF.

This chain uses TRBV6-4 with TRBJ1-1, with 7 bases fitting TRBD1. Germline V lookup: CDR1 MRHNA, CDR2 SNTAGT. This CDR3 is built from 13 residues. J lost 8 bases, V lost 4 bases, and 7 bases had no gene match. The CDR3 protein is CASSGRTGGEAFF. CDR3 DNA: TGTGCCAGCAGTGGCCGGACAGGCGGAGAAGCTTTCTTT.

CDR3 amino acids: CASSYTGNTEAFF. As DNA, the CDR3 is TGTGCCAGCAGTTATACGGGGAACACTGAAGCTTTCTTT. The chain has TRBV6-5 and TRBJ1-1; D not certain. Germline loops: CDR1 MNHEY, CDR2 SVGAGI. V lost 3 bases and J lost 1, with 6 bases in between. The CDR3 spans 13 residues.